The rows below give T cell receptor beta chains drawn from one sample of a study of cytotoxic CD8 clonotypes in ibrutinib-treated CLL. The assay was immunoSEQ multiplex PCR, and TCRdb's table has in-frame clones only and misses some. The top ten hold approximately 3.1% of the sample, which has about 70,000 clones, about nine tenths seen once. Source: PBMCs, taken after 12 months of ibrutinib treatment. These receptors were obtained from a human donor with chronic lymphocytic leukemia. The CDR3 runs from the conserved cysteine through the conserved F or W. D genes are given only for firm matches. Rows may omit the clone size; those that give it use once, few, many or a size class.

TGTGCCAGCAGCCCGTACTCAGCGGGCTACGAGCAGTACTTC	CASSPYSAGYEQYF	-	TRBJ2-7	TRBV7-3	-
TGTGCCAGCACCGACGGACTAGCGGAAAATGAGCAGTTCTTC	CASTDGLAENEQFF	TRBD2	TRBJ2-1	TRBV28	-
TGTGCCAGCGGTGGGTCCTACGAGCAGTACTTC	CASGGSYEQYF	-	TRBJ2-7	TRBV6-6	-
TGTGCCAGCTCACTGACAGCTGCAACTAATGAAAAACTGTTTTTT	CASSLTAATNEKLFF	-	TRBJ1-4	TRBV18	-
TGTGCCAGTAGTCCCCTTGATCTAAACACGCAGTATTTT	CASSPLDLNTQYF	-	TRBJ2-3	TRBV19	-
TGTGCCAGCAGCAACGACAGGGGAACTGAAGCTTTCTTT	CASSNDRGTEAFF	TRBD1	TRBJ1-1	TRBV6-1	-
TGTGCCAGCAGCTTGGCTGGGGTAAAACTGTTTTTT	CASSLAGVKLFF	-	TRBJ1-4	TRBV5-5	-
TGCGCCAGCAGCTTGGCCGGGTTGCGGGAGCTGTTTTTT	CASSLAGLRELFF	-	TRBJ2-2	TRBV5-1	once
TGTGCCAGCAGCCCTGACAGGGTCTATGGCTACACCTTC	CASSPDRVYGYTF	TRBD1	TRBJ1-2	TRBV6-5	-
TGTGCCAGCAGCTTAGACCCCCCGGGACAGATTTTTGATGAGCAGTTCTTC	CASSLDPPGQIFDEQFF	TRBD1	TRBJ2-1	TRBV7-7	-
TGTGCCAGCAGCCAACCTGTGGGGGGGGGAAGAGAGACCCAGTACTTC	CASSQPVGGGRETQYF	TRBD2	TRBJ2-5	TRBV14	-
TGTGCCAGCGTGGAGGGCGCGGGACAACGCTCCGAGCAGTACTTC	CASVEGAGQRSEQYF	-	TRBJ2-7	TRBV7-9	-
TGTGCCAGCAGCCGAGAACAGGGGTCTTACGAGCAGTACTTC	CASSREQGSYEQYF	TRBD1	TRBJ2-7	TRBV4-2	-
TGTGCCAGCACCCCAATCTCTGGCTATCGGCCCGGGGAGCTGTTTTTT	CASTPISGYRPGELFF	-	TRBJ2-2	TRBV27	-
TGTGCCAGTAGTTCGGGACTATATACCGGGGAGCTGTTTTTT	CASSSGLYTGELFF	TRBD2	TRBJ2-2	TRBV19	-
TGTGCCAGCTCTGACAGGATCTCTGGAAACACCATATATTTT	CASSDRISGNTIYF	-	TRBJ1-3	TRBV14	-
TGTGCCAGCAGCCGCGGGGTTTCAGATACGCAGTATTTT	CASSRGVSDTQYF	-	TRBJ2-3	TRBV11-3	-
TGCGCCAGCACCGTAGCGGGAGGGTATGACACCGGGGAGCTGTTTTTT	CASTVAGGYDTGELFF	TRBD2	TRBJ2-2	TRBV10-2	-
TGTGCCAGCAGCTTAGCGTCTAGCGGGAGGGGCGGGGAGCTGTTTTTT	CASSLASSGRGGELFF	TRBD2	TRBJ2-2	TRBV11-2	medium-sized
TGTGCCAGCAGAGTCAGGTACCGTCAGCCCCAGCATTTT	CASRVRYRQPQHF	-	TRBJ1-5	TRBV6-4	-
TGTGCCAGCTCGGGGACAGGGGCGGGGCAGTCGACCTCCTACGAGCAGTACTTC	CASSGTGAGQSTSYEQYF	TRBD1	TRBJ2-7	TRBV18	-
TGTGCCAGTAGCCGAACGGGTGGAGCCACTGAAGCTTTCTTT	CASSRTGGATEAFF	-	TRBJ1-1	TRBV19	-
TGTGCCAGCTCACCTCAACTAGGGGGATTGGAGGATACGCAGTATTTT	CASSPQLGGLEDTQYF	-	TRBJ2-3	TRBV18	-
TGTGCCAGCAGTTCCCTCGGGGTCCGCGCGTTGGGGACCCAGTACTTC	CASSSLGVRALGTQYF	-	TRBJ2-5	TRBV27	-
TGTGCCAGCAGCTTAAAAGGGTTGGTGGCTAGCGGGAATCCCGGGGAGCTGTTTTTT	CASSLKGLVASGNPGELFF	TRBD2	TRBJ2-2	TRBV7-3	-
TGTGCCAGCAGTTACAGGACTAACTACGAGCAGTACTTC	CASSYRTNYEQYF	-	TRBJ2-7	TRBV27	-
TGTGCCAGCAGTGAGCACAGATACGAGCAGTACTTC	CASSEHRYEQYF	-	TRBJ2-7	TRBV6-1	-
TGTGCCAGCAGTCCCTCAGGGGGCCTTGGAAACACCATATATTTT	CASSPSGGLGNTIYF	TRBD1	TRBJ1-3	TRBV6-5	-
TGTGCCAACTCGGGACTAGTCGCCGGGGAGCTGTTTTTT	CANSGLVAGELFF	TRBD2	TRBJ2-2	TRBV2	-
TGCGCCAGTAGGGACGCCGAGGTTGGAGGGGCCTACAATGAGCAGTTCTTC	CASRDAEVGGAYNEQFF	-	TRBJ2-1	TRBV5-1	-